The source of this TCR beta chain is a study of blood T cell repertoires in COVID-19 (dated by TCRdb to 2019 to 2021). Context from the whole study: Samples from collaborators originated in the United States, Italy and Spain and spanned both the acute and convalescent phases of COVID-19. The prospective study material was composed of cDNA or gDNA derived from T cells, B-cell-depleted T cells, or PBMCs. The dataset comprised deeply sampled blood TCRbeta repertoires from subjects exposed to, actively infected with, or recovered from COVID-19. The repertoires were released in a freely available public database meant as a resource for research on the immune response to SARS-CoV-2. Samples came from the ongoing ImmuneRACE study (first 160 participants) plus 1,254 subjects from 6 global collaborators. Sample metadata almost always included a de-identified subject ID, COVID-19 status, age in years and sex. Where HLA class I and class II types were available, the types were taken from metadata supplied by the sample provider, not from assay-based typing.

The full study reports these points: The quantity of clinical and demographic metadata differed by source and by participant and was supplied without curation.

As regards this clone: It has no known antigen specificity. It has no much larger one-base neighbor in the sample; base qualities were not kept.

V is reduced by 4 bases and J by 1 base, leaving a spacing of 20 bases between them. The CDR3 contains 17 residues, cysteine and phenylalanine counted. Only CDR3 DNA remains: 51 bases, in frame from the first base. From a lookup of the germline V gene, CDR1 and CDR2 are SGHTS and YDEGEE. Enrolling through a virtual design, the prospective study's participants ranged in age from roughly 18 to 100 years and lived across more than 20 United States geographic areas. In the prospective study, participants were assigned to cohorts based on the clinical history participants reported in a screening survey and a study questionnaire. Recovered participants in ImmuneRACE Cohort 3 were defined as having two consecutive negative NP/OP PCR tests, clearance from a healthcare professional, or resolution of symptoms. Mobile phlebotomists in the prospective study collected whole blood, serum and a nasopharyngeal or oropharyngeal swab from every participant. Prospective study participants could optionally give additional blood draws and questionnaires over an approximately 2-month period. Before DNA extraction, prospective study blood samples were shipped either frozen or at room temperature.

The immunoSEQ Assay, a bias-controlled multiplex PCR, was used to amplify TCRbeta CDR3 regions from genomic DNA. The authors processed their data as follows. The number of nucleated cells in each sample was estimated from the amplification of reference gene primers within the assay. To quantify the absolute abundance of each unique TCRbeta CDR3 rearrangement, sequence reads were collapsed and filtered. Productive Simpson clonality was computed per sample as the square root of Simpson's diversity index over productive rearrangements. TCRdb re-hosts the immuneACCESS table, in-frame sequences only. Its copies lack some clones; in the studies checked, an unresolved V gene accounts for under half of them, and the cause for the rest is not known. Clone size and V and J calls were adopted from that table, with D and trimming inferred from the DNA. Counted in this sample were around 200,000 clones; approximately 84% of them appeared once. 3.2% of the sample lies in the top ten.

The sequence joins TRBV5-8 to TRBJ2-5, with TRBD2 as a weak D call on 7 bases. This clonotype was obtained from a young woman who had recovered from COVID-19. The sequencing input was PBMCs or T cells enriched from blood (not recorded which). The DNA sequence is TGTGCCAGCAGCCCGAGGGGGGGGCTAGCGGTCCAAGAGACCCAGTACTTC. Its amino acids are CASSPRGGLAVQETQYF.